The T cell receptor beta chain under discussion was sequenced for a study of OX40 agonist ivuxolimab in advanced cancers. General study findings and limits: The antigens recognized by the expanded peripheral T cells, that is their antigen specificity, were not determined. Clonal expansion in partial responders at 0.1-3.0 mg/kg ranked among the lowest. Relative to CD4+, CD8+ T cells held more expanded clones on average.

A note on this clone: The antigen is not known.

This CDR3 has 15 amino acids. Germline V CDR1 and CDR2: SGHTA, FQGNSA. With 5 bases removed from V and 5 bases from J, the gap between germline ends came to 18 bases. Any history of autoimmune disease or systemic immunosuppression disqualified patients. The assay was immunoSEQ multiplex PCR, and TCRdb's table has in-frame clones only and misses some. The sample shows over 150,000 clones, 90% to 95% of them seen only once. This TCR was sampled from an adult with an advanced solid tumor such as melanoma, head and neck, liver or kidney cancer. This specimen was CD4+ or CD8+ T cells sorted from blood, taken in a trial of the OX40 agonist ivuxolimab. The gene calls are TRBV7-2 and TRBJ1-1; possible D gene TRBD1, 5 bases. CDR3 residues: CASSPGPSFGTEAFF. The CDR3 nucleotides are TGTGCCAGCAGCCCGGGACCTTCGTTCGGGACTGAAGCTTTCTTT.